These 9 T cell receptor beta chains came from one sample sequenced in a study of CD8+ T cells in alopecia areata. Sample treatment: oral pan-JAK inhibitor, 5-10 mg twice daily. Sequencing relied on a cDNA template that was reverse transcribed from extracted RNA. TCRdb's table, derived via immunoSEQ multiplex PCR, lists solely in-frame clones and lacks some. The top ten hold under 2% of the sample, which has hundreds of thousands of clones, 58% seen once. The sample consisted of CD4+ T cells sorted from blood, taken at week 24, from a patient treated with tofacitinib. The receptor source for this set is a human donor with alopecia areata.

In this sample, this clone turned up a few times. The V and J genes are TRBV29-1 and TRBJ1-1, with TRBD1 matching over 12 bases. Trimming removed 8 bases from V and 3 bases from J; junction bases left unmatched: 16. The germline CDR1 and CDR2 sequences are SQVTM and ANQGSEA. The CDR3 consists of 17 residues. DNA for the CDR3: TGCAGCCTAAACCTCGACGGGACAGGGGGCGCAGACACTGAAGCTTTCTTT. As protein: CSLNLDGTGGADTEAFF. The whole variable domain, filled in from reference TRBV29-1 and TRBJ1-1, reads SAVISQKPSRDICQRGTSLTIQCQVDSQVTMMFWYRQQPGQSLTLIATANQGSEATYESGFVIDKFPISRPNLTFSTLTVSNMSPEDSSIYLCSLNLDGTGGADTEAFFGQGTRLTVV.

The rearrangement joins TRBV30 to TRBJ2-5, with 15 bases matching TRBD2. The CDR3 covers 16 residues. With V trimmed by 2 bases and J by 3 bases, 4 bases remained unmatched. Germline CDR1 is GTSNPN and CDR2 is SVGIG (reference sequence). CDR3 bases: TGTGCCTGGAGTAAGGGACTAGCGGGGGGCGAAGAGACCCAGTACTTC. Protein: CAWSKGLAGGEETQYF.

The CDR3: CASSLLGYEQYF. The CDR3 nucleotides are TGTGCCAGCAGCTTATTGGGCTACGAGCAGTACTTC. J is TRBJ2-7 and V is TRBV7-2; no firm D call. This CDR3 has 12 amino acids. The V end was cut by 2 bases, the J end by 3 bases, with 5 bases between. From germline, CDR1 is SGHTA and CDR2 FQGNSA.

This clone was seen once. The V call is TRBV25-1, the J call TRBJ2-7, with D possibly TRBD1 on 6 matching bases. The CDR3 totals 16 residues. Trimming removed 3 bases from V and 4 bases from J, with 19 bases in between. CDR1 and CDR2 from the germline V gene are MGHDK and SYGVNS. CDR3 in amino acids: CASSDQTGRGAYEQYF. The CDR3 DNA follows: TGTGCCAGCAGTGACCAAACAGGGAGAGGGGCTTACGAGCAGTACTTC.

This chain connects TRBV7-2 to TRBJ2-7; D possibly uses TRBD1 or TRBD2 (5 bases each). Trimming pared 1 base from V and 3 bases from J, leaving 10 bases between. The germline gives CDR1 SGHTA, CDR2 FQGNSA. The CDR3 consists of 14 residues. CDR3 coding DNA: TGTGCCAGCAGCTTAGAGGGACCAGGCTACGAGCAGTACTTC. Translation: CASSLEGPGYEQYF. Complete variable domain (other parts from reference TRBV7-2 and TRBJ2-7): GAGVSQSPSNKVTEKGKDVELRCDPISGHTALYWYRQSLGQGLEFLIYFQGNSAPDKSGLPSDRFSAERTGGSVSTLTIQRTQQEDSAVYLCASSLEGPGYEQYFGPGTRLTVT.

The CDR3 spells CASSLHHGGNQPQHF. CDR3 DNA sequence: TGTGCCAGCAGCCTCCACCATGGTGGCAATCAGCCCCAGCATTTT. This sequence joins TRBV7-2 and TRBJ1-5; D remains unclear. CDR3 length: 15 residues. The V gene's germline CDR1 is SGHTA and CDR2 FQGNSA. Trimming left V 5 bases short and J 2 bases short, with 13 bases between.

The V call is TRBV19, the J call TRBJ1-2; TRBD1 agrees at 8 bases. CDR1 is LNHDA and CDR2 is SQIVND in the germline V gene (reference sequence). The CDR3 runs 13 residues. V gave up 3 bases and J gave up 8 bases; unmatched junction bases: 5. The DNA of the CDR3 is TGTGCCAGTAGTATCGCGGACAGGGACGGCTACACCTTC. It translates to CASSIADRDGYTF.

The chain has TRBV5-1 and TRBJ1-2; D possibly corresponds to TRBD1 (6 bases). V lost 4 bases to trimming and J lost 4 bases, with 14 bases between them. The CDR3 sequence is 14 residues long. Germline V gene sequence: CDR1 SGHRS, CDR2 YFSETQ. The CDR3 bases are TGCGCCAGCAGCCCGGACAGCTCGAGCTATGGCTACACCTTC. It specifies CASSPDSSSYGYTF.

The V call is TRBV14, the J call TRBJ2-3, with TRBD1 matching over 7 bases. The V segment lost 5 bases and the J segment 6 bases; nucleotides outside the gene matches: 8. Germline lookup yields CDR1 SGHDN and CDR2 FVKESK. The CDR3 consists of 14 residues. Here the CDR3 DNA reads TGTGCCAGCAGCTCGCGACAGGGATGGGATACGCAGTATTTT. This sequence encodes CASSSRQGWDTQYF.